This TCR beta chain came from a study of control samples from healthy donors and cancer patients (dated by TCRdb to between 2020 and 2021). This clone was detected only once. It lacks a known antigen. No base quality information exists; no much larger clone differs at one position. Library creation used the immunoSEQ multiplex PCR assay. Entries here come from immuneACCESS through TCRdb and include only in-frame sequences with V and J called. Some clones fail to appear in such tables; in the studies checked, an unresolved V gene covers under half of the shortfall, and the cause of the remainder is unknown. The table for this sample lists 150,000 to 200,000 clones; 91% of them were counted only once. Together, the top ten hold roughly 1.6% of the sample. Via the germline V gene, CDR1 is SGHRS and CDR2 YFSETQ. The CDR3 runs 14 residues from the cysteine to the phenylalanine. Only the CDR3 region is kept as DNA, spanning 42 bases read in frame from base 1. Trimming removed 4 bases from V and 4 bases from J, leaving 14 bases between the germline ends.

This chain joins TRBV5-1 to TRBJ1-1; D gene: possibly TRBD1, on 6 matching bases. Input material: blood. The receptor was isolated from a woman aged 25 to 39 in good health. The DNA sequence is TGCGCCAGCAGCGCCTACAGGGCGGGCACTGAAGCTTTCTTT. It specifies CASSAYRAGTEAFF.